A selection of T cell receptor beta chains follows, all from one sample in a study of blood T cell repertoires in COVID-19. TCRdb's table, derived via immunoSEQ multiplex PCR, lists solely in-frame clones and lacks some. The profile shows 100,000 or so clones, about 85% of them singletons. Sample: peripheral blood. The source of these receptors is a woman in her 70s with active or convalescent COVID-19. The CDR3 runs from the conserved cysteine through the conserved F or W. A D gene is named only where the DNA matches it firmly. The size of a clone is reported for some rows only, either as once, few or many, or as a class for expanded clones.

j_call d_call v_call clone_size cdr3_nt cdr3_aa
TRBJ1-4 - TRBV2 - TGTGCCAGCAACCCTTATCAGAATACAGAAAAACTGTTTTTT CASNPYQNTEKLFF
TRBJ2-6 - TRBV18 once TGTGCCAGCTCGCGGGACGCCATCTCTGGGGCCAACGTCCTGACTTTC CASSRDAISGANVLTF
TRBJ1-6 TRBD1 TRBV5-4 - TGTGCCGCCGCCAAGGGGGCGGAAAGTTCACCCCTCCACTTT CAAAKGAESSPLHF
TRBJ2-5 - TRBV5-1 - TGCGCCAGCAGCTTGGATGGCAGCCAAGAGACCCAGTACTTC CASSLDGSQETQYF
TRBJ2-1 TRBD2 TRBV24-1 few TGTGCCACCAGTGACCCAGGACTAGCCGGAGGCGGGGAGCAGTTCTTC CATSDPGLAGGGEQFF
TRBJ1-6 TRBD1 TRBV2 - TGTGCCAGCAGTGATGGACAGGGGAGGTCACCCCTCCACTTT CASSDGQGRSPLHF
TRBJ2-7 TRBD1 TRBV2 - TGTGCCAGCAGTGCTACGGACAGGGGGGAGTACGAGCAGTACTTC CASSATDRGEYEQYF
TRBJ2-7 TRBD1 TRBV10-3 - TGTGCCTCACGTGGACAGGGGCTTTTGTCCTACGAGCAGTACTTC CASRGQGLLSYEQYF
TRBJ2-7 - TRBV6-5 - TGTGCCAGCCGAAACAGGGAACCGTCCGAGCAGTACTTC CASRNREPSEQYF
TRBJ1-1 TRBD1 TRBV5-1 - TGCGCCAGCAGCTCTTGGACAGGGCCGAACACTGAAGCTTTCTTT CASSSWTGPNTEAFF
TRBJ1-1 - TRBV11-2 - TGTGCCAGCAGCACCCATGAGGGTGCTTTCTTT CASSTHEGAFF
TRBJ2-5 TRBD2 TRBV4-3 - TGCGCCAGCAGCCAAGGAGCGGGAGGGCCAGTGGAGACCCAGTACTTC CASSQGAGGPVETQYF
TRBJ2-7 TRBD2 TRBV4-3 once TGCGCCAGCAGCCGGTCGACTAGCGGTATACCTAACGAGCAGTACTTC CASSRSTSGIPNEQYF
TRBJ2-1 TRBD2 TRBV5-4 - TGTGCCAGCAGCTTGGGGCGGGAGAGCTCCTACAATGAGCAGTTCTTC CASSLGRESSYNEQFF
TRBJ1-1 - TRBV7-2 - TGTGCCAGCAGCTTAGGGCCAGGGTCGCGAGCAGCTTTCTTT CASSLGPGSRAAFF
TRBJ1-1 - TRBV28 - TGTGCCAGCAGTCCAGCACAGGGCGGTGAAGCTTTCTTT CASSPAQGGEAFF
TRBJ2-5 - TRBV14 few TGTGCCAGCAGCCGCGGGTTGCAGACCCAGTACTTC CASSRGLQTQYF
TRBJ1-4 - TRBV3-1/TRBV3-2 - TGTGCCAGCAGCCAAAAACCCTTGAGTGAAAAACTGTTTTTT CASSQKPLSEKLFF
TRBJ1-1 - TRBV28 - TGTGCCAGCAGTTTCGACAGATACACTGAAGCTTTCTTT CASSFDRYTEAFF
TRBJ2-1 - TRBV28 - TGTGCCAGCCGAAACACAGGCAATGAGCAGTTCTTC CASRNTGNEQFF
TRBJ1-1 - TRBV27 few TGTGCCAGCAGTTTCAGGAACCCCCCTGAAGCTTTCTTT CASSFRNPPEAFF
TRBJ2-3 TRBD2 TRBV5-4 - TGTGCCAGCAGCCCGACTAGCGGGGGGGCCATGAATACGCAGTATTTT CASSPTSGGAMNTQYF
TRBJ2-7 TRBD1 TRBV18 - TGTGCCAGCTCGCAAATACAGGGGGCGCCCGGTTGGGAGCAGTACTTC CASSQIQGAPGWEQYF
TRBJ2-3 TRBD2 TRBV14 - TGTGCCAGCAGCCAAGATCCGACTAGCGGGGGGGTGCGGACAGATACGCAGTATTTT CASSQDPTSGGVRTDTQYF
TRBJ2-1 TRBD2 TRBV5-8 - TGTGCCAGCAGCCCGTTCTCTAGCGGGGGAGAGCAGTTCTTC CASSPFSSGGEQFF
TRBJ2-3 - TRBV5-1 - TGCGCCAGCAGCGACGCAGGGACAGATACGCAGTATTTT CASSDAGTDTQYF
TRBJ2-3 TRBD2 TRBV5-1 - TGCGCCAGCAGCTCCGGGACTAGCGGGACTTCAGATACGCAGTATTTT CASSSGTSGTSDTQYF
TRBJ2-5 TRBD1 TRBV5-1 - TGCGCCAGCAGCTTGGCCGGGGGACAGGGGCAAGAGACCCAGTACTTC CASSLAGGQGQETQYF
TRBJ2-2 - TRBV18 - TGTGCCAGCTCACCAAGGCAGGGCTCCGGGGAGCTGTTTTTT CASSPRQGSGELFF
TRBJ2-7 - TRBV15 - TGTGCCACCAGCAGAGCCACACTTGGGAGTTACGAGCAGTACTTC CATSRATLGSYEQYF
TRBJ1-1 TRBD1 TRBV19 - TGTGCCAGTAACGTCGGCCTGGACAGGTTGAACACTGAAGCTTTCTTT CASNVGLDRLNTEAFF
TRBJ1-2 - TRBV28 - TGTGCCACCCTCCCCGGGGACAAGGCCGTCTATGGCTACACCTTC CATLPGDKAVYGYTF
TRBJ1-6 TRBD1 TRBV2 - TGTGCCAGCAGTGAAACAGGGGGCAATTCACCCCTCCACTTT CASSETGGNSPLHF
TRBJ1-2 - TRBV15 - TGTGCCACCAGCAGGGACAGTAACTATGGCTACACCTTC CATSRDSNYGYTF
TRBJ2-3 - TRBV19 - TGTGCCAGTAAGCACAGGGATAATCCAGATACGCAGTATTTT CASKHRDNPDTQYF
TRBJ1-5 - TRBV6-2/TRBV6-3 - TGTGCCAGCAGTTACGGGACAAAAGGGCTGCCCCAGCATTTT CASSYGTKGLPQHF
TRBJ2-7 TRBD1 TRBV24-1 few TGTGCCACCAGTGATCCCTCGGACAGGGTGGGAGAGCAGTACTTC CATSDPSDRVGEQYF
TRBJ1-2 - TRBV7-9 - TGTGCCAGCAGCTCCCTGGCGGGGAGCTATGGCTACACCTTC CASSSLAGSYGYTF
TRBJ2-5 TRBD1 TRBV5-1 - TGCGCCAGCAGTCGAGACAGGGTAGGACAAGAGACCCAGTACTTC CASSRDRVGQETQYF
TRBJ2-5 TRBD1 TRBV3-1/TRBV3-2 - TGTGCCAGCAGCTTCCGACAGGGCCAAGAGACCCAGTACTTC CASSFRQGQETQYF
TRBJ2-1 TRBD2 TRBV5-1 few TGCGCCAGCAGTCCCCGACTAGCGGGGGGCAGTTACAATGAGCAGTTCTTC CASSPRLAGGSYNEQFF
TRBJ2-5 TRBD1 TRBV28 - TGTGCCAGCAGTTTACCGGACAGGGGGACCCAGTACTTC CASSLPDRGTQYF
TRBJ2-1 TRBD2 TRBV2 - TGTGCCAGCAGTGAAGAAGGCGGGAGGTCAAATGAGCAGTTCTTC CASSEEGGRSNEQFF
TRBJ1-5 TRBD1 TRBV10-3 - TGTGCCATCGGCAGGGGGGAACGAAATAGCAATCAGCCCCAGCATTTT CAIGRGERNSNQPQHF
TRBJ2-1 TRBD2 TRBV24-1 - TGTGCCACCAGTAATAGCGGGGAGACCTACAATGAGCAGTTCTTC CATSNSGETYNEQFF
TRBJ2-2 TRBD1 TRBV18 - TGTGCCAGCTCAACCGGGACAGGGGGAACCGGGGAGCTGTTTTTT CASSTGTGGTGELFF
TRBJ2-7 - TRBV19 - TGTGCCAGTAGCGATTCACAGGGTCCCCTCGGTTTGCAGTACTTC CASSDSQGPLGLQYF
TRBJ2-4 TRBD2 TRBV5-4 - TGTGCCAGCAGCCGCGGGGGGAGGGAGAAAAACATTCAGTACTTC CASSRGGREKNIQYF
TRBJ2-2 TRBD2 TRBV4-3 once TGCGCCAGCCGGACTAGCCGAAACACCGGGGAGCTGTTTTTT CASRTSRNTGELFF
TRBJ2-1 - TRBV6-2/TRBV6-3 - TGTGCCAGCACCCCTCTATATGAGCAGTTCTTC CASTPLYEQFF
TRBJ1-2 - TRBV28 - TGTGCCAGCAGTCCGCCCCAGGGTGAGACATATGGCTACACCTTC CASSPPQGETYGYTF
TRBJ1-1 - TRBV7-8 - TGTGCCAGCAGCTCCCCCCTGGGACACAACACTGAAGCTTTCTTT CASSSPLGHNTEAFF
TRBJ2-2 - TRBV5-1 - TGCGCCAGCAGCTTGGAGGGGCGCGGGGAGCTGTTTTTT CASSLEGRGELFF
TRBJ1-6 - TRBV11-2 - TGTGCCAGCAGCTTATACAGCAACTATAATTCACCCCTCCACTTT CASSLYSNYNSPLHF